Listed below are T cell receptor beta chains from one sample, sequenced in a study of control samples from healthy donors and cancer patients. Libraries were prepared by immunoSEQ multiplex PCR; TCRdb keeps only in-frame clonotypes and omits some of them. Counted here are 60,000 to 75,000 clones, approximately 89% occurring once; the ten biggest clones make up 2% to 2.5%. The sequenced material came from PBMCs. These receptors all stem from a woman between 45 and 60 years old with head and neck cancer. CDR3s include the opening cysteine and the closing phenylalanine or tryptophan. D genes are given only for firm matches. Rows give clone size only sometimes, using once, few, many, or a class for an expanded clone.

d_call: -; j_call: TRBJ2-7; v_call: TRBV12-2; clone_size: few; cdr3_aa: CASRLALSGYLGQYF; cdr3_nt: TGTGCAAGTCGCTTAGCCCTGAGCGGGTACCTAGGGCAGTACTTC
d_call: -; j_call: TRBJ2-1; v_call: TRBV11-2; clone_size: -; cdr3_aa: CASSFRQGGSNEQFF; cdr3_nt: TGTGCCAGCAGCTTCCGTCAGGGGGGAAGTAATGAGCAGTTCTTC
d_call: -; j_call: TRBJ2-7; v_call: TRBV10-3; clone_size: -; cdr3_aa: CATSPKRENYEQYF; cdr3_nt: TGTGCCACCAGCCCGAAGCGCGAGAACTACGAGCAGTACTTC
d_call: -; j_call: TRBJ2-3; v_call: TRBV12-3/TRBV12-4; clone_size: -; cdr3_aa: CASSLDLTDTQYF; cdr3_nt: TGTGCCAGCAGTTTAGATCTGACAGATACGCAGTATTTT
d_call: TRBD1; j_call: TRBJ2-1; v_call: TRBV29-1; clone_size: -; cdr3_aa: CSVEGQGQGGMYEQFF; cdr3_nt: TGCAGCGTTGAAGGACAGGGGCAGGGAGGAATGTATGAGCAGTTCTTC
d_call: TRBD2; j_call: TRBJ2-3; v_call: TRBV6-4; clone_size: -; cdr3_aa: CASSSGEGDTQYF; cdr3_nt: TGTGCCAGCAGTAGCGGGGAGGGCGATACGCAGTATTTT
d_call: -; j_call: TRBJ2-7; v_call: TRBV5-1; clone_size: -; cdr3_aa: CASRDEGVEQYF; cdr3_nt: TGCGCCAGCAGGGACGAGGGGGTCGAGCAGTACTTC
d_call: -; j_call: TRBJ1-6; v_call: TRBV4-2; clone_size: -; cdr3_aa: CASSQGTARLESPLHF; cdr3_nt: TGTGCCAGCAGCCAAGGGACAGCCCGTCTCGAATCACCCCTCCACTTT
d_call: -; j_call: TRBJ1-2; v_call: TRBV11-2; clone_size: -; cdr3_aa: CASSLGSYYGYTF; cdr3_nt: TGTGCCAGCAGCTTAGGTTCATACTATGGCTACACCTTC
d_call: -; j_call: TRBJ2-3; v_call: TRBV19; clone_size: -; cdr3_aa: CASSIDKGGTQYF; cdr3_nt: TGTGCCAGTAGTATAGATAAGGGGGGTACGCAGTATTTT
d_call: TRBD1; j_call: TRBJ2-2; v_call: TRBV6-1; clone_size: -; cdr3_aa: CASSDGTENTGELFF; cdr3_nt: TGTGCCAGCAGTGATGGGACAGAGAACACCGGGGAGCTGTTTTTT
d_call: -; j_call: TRBJ1-4; v_call: TRBV27; clone_size: -; cdr3_aa: CASSFQGVLGEKLFF; cdr3_nt: TGTGCCAGCAGTTTCCAGGGAGTGTTGGGTGAAAAACTGTTTTTT
d_call: -; j_call: TRBJ1-2; v_call: TRBV2; clone_size: -; cdr3_aa: CASSESPWGTQALYTF; cdr3_nt: TGTGCCAGCAGTGAAAGCCCTTGGGGGACGCAGGCCTTGTACACCTTC
d_call: -; j_call: TRBJ1-2; v_call: TRBV13; clone_size: -; cdr3_aa: CASSLGTANYGYTF; cdr3_nt: TGTGCCAGCAGCTTAGGTACAGCTAACTATGGCTACACCTTC
d_call: TRBD2; j_call: TRBJ2-2; v_call: TRBV27; clone_size: -; cdr3_aa: CASSLAGGVNTGELFF; cdr3_nt: TGTGCCAGCAGTTTGGCGGGGGGGGTGAACACCGGGGAGCTGTTTTTT
d_call: -; j_call: TRBJ1-2; v_call: TRBV5-1; clone_size: -; cdr3_aa: CASSLDPSLYGGYTF; cdr3_nt: TGCGCCAGCAGCTTGGACCCCAGCCTCTATGGTGGCTACACCTTC